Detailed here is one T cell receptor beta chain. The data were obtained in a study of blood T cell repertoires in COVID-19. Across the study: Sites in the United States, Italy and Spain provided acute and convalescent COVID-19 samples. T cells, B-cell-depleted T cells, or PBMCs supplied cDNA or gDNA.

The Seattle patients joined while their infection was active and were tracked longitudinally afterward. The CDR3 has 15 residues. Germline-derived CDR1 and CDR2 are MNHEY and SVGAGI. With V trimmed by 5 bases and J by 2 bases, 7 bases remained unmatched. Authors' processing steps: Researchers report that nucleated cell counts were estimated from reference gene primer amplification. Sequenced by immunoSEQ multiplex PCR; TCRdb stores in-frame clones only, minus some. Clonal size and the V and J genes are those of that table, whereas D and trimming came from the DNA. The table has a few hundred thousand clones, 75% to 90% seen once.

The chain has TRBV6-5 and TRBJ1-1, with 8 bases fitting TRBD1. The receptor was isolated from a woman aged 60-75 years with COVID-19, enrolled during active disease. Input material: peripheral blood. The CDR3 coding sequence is TGTGCCAGCAGTAAGACAGGACAGGGTAACACTGAAGCTTTCTTT. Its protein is CASSKTGQGNTEAFF.